Sequencing of this T cell receptor beta chain was carried out in a study of blood T cell repertoires in COVID-19. Data came from immunoSEQ multiplex PCR; TCRdb stores just in-frame clones and leaves some out. The sample yields 150,000 to 200,000 clones, 80% seen once. V lost 4 bases, J lost 3 bases, and 9 bases lay in between. Germline CDR1 is LGHDT and CDR2 is YNNKEL (reference sequence). The CDR3 has 13 amino acids. The sequenced sample consisted of PBMCs or T cells enriched from blood (not recorded which). The sequence came from a woman aged 55-70 years who had recovered from COVID-19. The V and J genes are TRBV3-1 (or the pseudogene TRBV3-2) and TRBJ1-2, with unresolved D. The CDR3 is CASSLGSDYGYTF. The CDR3 DNA sequence: TGTGCCAGCAGCCTGGGCTCAGACTATGGCTACACCTTC.